The rows below give T cell receptor beta chains drawn from one sample of a study of control samples from healthy donors and cancer patients. Measured with immunoSEQ multiplex PCR; TCRdb has only the in-frame clones, and not every one. The repertoire includes 130,000 to 150,000 clones, approximately 92% of them detected once, and about 3% sits in the top ten. Source material: blood. Receptors originate from a man aged 25 to 40 in good health. Both conserved end residues are trimmed from each CDR3.

TRBJ1-5 TRBV5-5 ASSLSSYQPQH
TRBJ2-7 TRBV21-1 ASSNPGQGGYEQY
TRBJ2-7 TRBV19 ASSIRGTGSSYEQY
TRBJ2-7 TRBV7-9 ASSLRLPHEQY
TRBJ2-2 TRBV10-3 AITDRGNTGELF
TRBJ1-1 TRBV12-3/TRBV12-4 ASSRTGGTEAF
TRBJ1-4 TRBV15 ATSRDPGAEKLF
TRBJ1-5 TRBV11-2 ASSFGNQPQH
TRBJ2-1 TRBV2 ASRGGLAGVEQF
TRBJ1-3 TRBV24-1 ATSDLAAHSGNTIY
TRBJ1-1 TRBV6-5 ASSSARGYNTEAF
TRBJ1-3 TRBV19 ASSADRTGGNTIY
TRBJ2-3 TRBV12-3/TRBV12-4 ASVTPGTDTQY
TRBJ1-1 TRBV4-1 ASSSLTLTAF
TRBJ2-3 TRBV6-1 ASSERTDTQY
TRBJ2-2 TRBV11-2 ASSPRRTSGNAGELF
TRBJ1-2 TRBV7-2 ASSRDYGYT
TRBJ1-1 TRBV4-2 ASSLGAEAF
TRBJ2-3 TRBV7-3 ASSPNRPGGTDTQY
TRBJ1-2 TRBV30 AWVRGSYGYT
TRBJ1-5 TRBV5-1 ASSFGGSQPQH
TRBJ2-1 TRBV11-2 ASNSDNEQF
TRBJ1-5 TRBV5-6 ASSLGPPYKSQPQH
TRBJ2-2 TRBV25-1 ASSADRGRGTGELF
TRBJ2-1 TRBV7-8 ASSSRDRYNNEQF
TRBJ2-3 TRBV7-2 ASSLEGGGATDTQY
TRBJ2-1 TRBV5-1 ASSGSGGAVF
TRBJ1-2 TRBV19 ASSIGSGVLVYGYT
TRBJ1-2 TRBV25-1 ASSLGGANYGYT
TRBJ2-3 TRBV6-5 ATKRLAGGPNTQY
TRBJ1-4 TRBV27 ASSGVDYEKLF
TRBJ1-2 TRBV6-1 ASSEARGNYGYT
TRBJ1-4 TRBV7-3 ASSAGGGANEKLF
TRBJ2-3 TRBV9 ASSVAGGDTQY
TRBJ1-5 TRBV2 ASSEGPGRPTSNQPQH
TRBJ1-1 TRBV28 ASTVDRDFEAF
TRBJ1-1 TRBV7-3 ASSLLENTEAF
TRBJ2-7 TRBV3-1/TRBV3-2 ASSQGGAIVSGVY
TRBJ1-2 TRBV30 AWRADYGYT
TRBJ1-2 TRBV29-1 SVSGQGYGYT
TRBJ1-5 TRBV4-1 ASSQVSGGQPQH
TRBJ1-2 TRBV6-5 ASTPQYLYGYT
TRBJ1-2 TRBV5-1 ASSLEIWGAYGYT
TRBJ2-7 TRBV7-9 ASSLVGSSYEQY
TRBJ1-2 TRBV29-1 SVNRGQDYGYT
TRBJ1-3 TRBV12-3/TRBV12-4 ASSYGVGNTIY
TRBJ1-4 TRBV11-2 ASSLNGPSNEKLF
TRBJ2-7 TRBV9 ASSSGGESSYEQY
TRBJ2-3 TRBV4-1 ASSQYLANTDTQY
TRBJ1-3 TRBV4-2 ASSQDPGQGRSGNTIY
TRBJ1-5 TRBV19 ASSIVRGNQPQH
TRBJ1-1 TRBV5-1 ASSTGQAFKNTEAF